These T cell receptor beta chains were read from a single sample in a study of immune evolution from preneoplasia to lung adenocarcinoma. The data were produced by immunoSEQ multiplex PCR, yet TCRdb's version contains in-frame clones alone and is incomplete. Among several thousand clones listed, just under 85% were seen once. The material sequenced was FFPE invasive lung adenocarcinoma tissue. Source of these receptors: a person between 45 and 75 years old with lung adenocarcinoma. Each CDR3 is given without its conserved first and last residue. The order of the fields is J gene, V gene, CDR3 protein.

TRBJ1-5 | TRBV30 | AWSGGQGGEPQH
TRBJ2-5 | TRBV19 | ASSTDGGPRETQY
TRBJ2-1 | TRBV18 | ASSLAPGNEQF
TRBJ2-1 | TRBV6-1 | ASSQQIGGRDEQF
TRBJ1-1 | TRBV30 | AWGPPLFMNTEAF
TRBJ2-2 | TRBV6-1 | ASSEIGGELF
TRBJ2-7 | TRBV11-2 | ASSLLVTSTNLLYEQY
TRBJ2-2 | TRBV12-1 | ASSFVGIPRVIGGTGELF
TRBJ2-6 | TRBV18 | ASSPTGPYGFSGANVLT
TRBJ1-5 | TRBV4-2 | ASSQDGFGNQPQH
TRBJ2-3 | TRBV6-5 | ASSYQAGADTQY
TRBJ2-3 | TRBV19 | ASSTRATDTQY